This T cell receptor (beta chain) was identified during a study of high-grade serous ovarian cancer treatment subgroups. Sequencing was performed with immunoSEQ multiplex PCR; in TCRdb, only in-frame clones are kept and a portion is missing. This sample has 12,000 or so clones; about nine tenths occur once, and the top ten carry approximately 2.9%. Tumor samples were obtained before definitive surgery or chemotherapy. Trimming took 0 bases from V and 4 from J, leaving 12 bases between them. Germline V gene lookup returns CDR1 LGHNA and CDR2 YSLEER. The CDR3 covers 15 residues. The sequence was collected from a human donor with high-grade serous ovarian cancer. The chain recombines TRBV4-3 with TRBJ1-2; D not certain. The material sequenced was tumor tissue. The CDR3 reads CASSQDRQTFYGYTF. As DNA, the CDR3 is TGCGCCAGCAGCCAAGATAGACAAACCTTCTATGGCTACACCTTC.